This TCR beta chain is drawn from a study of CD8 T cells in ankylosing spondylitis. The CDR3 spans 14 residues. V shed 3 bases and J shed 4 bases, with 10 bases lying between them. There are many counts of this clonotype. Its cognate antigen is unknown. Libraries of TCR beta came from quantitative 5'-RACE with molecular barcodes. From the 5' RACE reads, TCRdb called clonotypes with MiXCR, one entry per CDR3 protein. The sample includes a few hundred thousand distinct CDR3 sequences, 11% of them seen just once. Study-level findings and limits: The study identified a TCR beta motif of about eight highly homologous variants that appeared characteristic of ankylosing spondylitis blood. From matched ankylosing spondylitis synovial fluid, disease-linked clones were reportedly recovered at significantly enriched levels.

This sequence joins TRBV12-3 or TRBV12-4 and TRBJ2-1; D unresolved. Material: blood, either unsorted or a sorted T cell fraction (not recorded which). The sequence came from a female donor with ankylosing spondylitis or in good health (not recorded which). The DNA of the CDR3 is TGTGCCAGCAGTTTGACAAGTAAATACAATGAGCAGTTCTTC. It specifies CASSLTSKYNEQFF.